This paragraph reports one T cell receptor (beta chain). The antigen is not known. These data come from a study of T cell repertoires in cytomegalovirus infection. At the level of the study: Public TCR beta signatures indicated both CMV infection and matching HLA type. Notes on the study in general: In two of eight donors, the top clonotype was HLA-C-restricted CMV-specific. The cumulative frequency of public TCR beta families identified carriers of CMV plus the relevant HLA.

TCRdb itself ran the reads through MiXCR, one entry per CDR3 protein. Counted here are tens of thousands of distinct CDR3 sequences, 20% to 25% occurring once; the ten biggest clones make up around 77%. The sequencing input was PBMCs, sequenced either directly or after in vitro stimulation (not recorded which). This receptor was identified in a human donor in good health (CMV status not recorded). Some clones in this sample may be carry-over from other donors' samples.

CDR3 DNA: TGTGCCAGTAGTCCCGGGAGGGCCGCCTATGACGAGCAGTTCTTC. Amino acids: CASSPGRAAYDEQFF. The chain is built from TRBV19 and TRBJ2-1, with 8 positions matching TRBD2. CDR3 size: 15 residues. Germline V gene lookup returns CDR1 LNHDA and CDR2 SQIVND (reference sequence). V lost 5 bases, J lost 10 bases, and 13 bases stayed unmatched. Combining the CDR3 with reference TRBV19 and TRBJ2-1 gives the whole variable domain DGGITQSPKYLFRKEGQNVTLSCEQNLNHDAMYWYRQDPGQGLRLIYYSQIVNDFQKGDIAEGYSVSREKKESFPLTVTSAQKNPTAFYLCASSPGRAAYDEQFFGPGTRLTVL.